Below are 29 T cell receptor beta chains sequenced from a single sample in a study of monozygotic twins with cystic fibrosis (dated by TCRdb to about 2021). The library was built by means of the immunoSEQ multiplex PCR assay. TCRdb took over this immuneACCESS table, retaining in-frame rearrangements with V and J assigned. Such tables are incomplete; in checked studies, under half of the missing clones stem from an unresolved V gene, and the remainder is unexplained. Present in this sample are some 33,000 clones, 80% to 95% of which were seen just once. In total, the top ten clones hold 0.15% to 0.2% of the sample. The specimen sequenced was blood. Every receptor here comes from a boy aged 2-15 years with cystic fibrosis.

This sequence joins TRBV4-1 and TRBJ1-3; perhaps TRBD1 as D (5 bases). CDR1 is MGHRA, CDR2 YSYEKL, per germline. V was trimmed by 0 bases and J by 4 bases, leaving 10 bases between them. This CDR3 is built from 15 residues. The CDR3 nucleotides read TGCGCCAGCAGCCAAGAATGGGGGTTAGGAAACACCATATATTTT. Its protein is CASSQEWGLGNTIYF.

The gene calls are TRBV11-3 and TRBJ2-2, with D perhaps given as TRBD1 or TRBD2 (5 bases each). There are 15 residues in the CDR3. Trimming removed 5 bases from V and 0 bases from J, with 10 bases in between. The V gene's germline CDR1 is SGHNT and CDR2 YENEEA. Written as DNA, the CDR3 is TGTGCCAGCAGCATAGGGACGGCGAACACCGGGGAGCTGTTTTTT. It codes for CASSIGTANTGELFF.

The chain recombines TRBV5-6 with TRBJ1-5; no clear D gene. CDR1 is SGHDT, CDR2 YYEEEE, per germline. The CDR3 contains 15 residues. V lost 0 bases and J 4 bases, leaving 11 bases between the germline ends. Here the CDR3 reads CASSLAPQPNQPQHF. In DNA form, the CDR3 reads TGTGCCAGCAGCTTGGCGCCCCAGCCGAATCAGCCCCAGCATTTT.

The chain uses TRBV6-5 and TRBJ2-1, with 10 bases matching TRBD2. The V gene's germline CDR1 is MNHEY and CDR2 SVGAGI. V gave up 2 bases and J gave up 8 bases; unmatched junction bases: 9. There are 16 residues in the CDR3. The CDR3 DNA is TGTGCCAGCAGTTACACCCTAGCGGGGGCCCGGTATGAGCAGTTCTTC. It is translated as CASSYTLAGARYEQFF.

The V gene is TRBV27, the J gene TRBJ1-6; D not resolved. The CDR3 extends over 14 amino acids. V dropped 3 bases and J dropped 10 bases, with 13 bases sitting between them. Germline values: CDR1 MNHEY, CDR2 SMNVEV (reference sequence). CDR3: CASSFQWPESPLHF. CDR3 bases: TGTGCCAGCAGTTTTCAATGGCCGGAGTCACCCCTCCACTTT.

The chain couples TRBV5-4 to TRBJ1-4; D is possibly TRBD1 (5 bases). Germline CDR1 reads SGHNT; CDR2 reads YYREEE (reference sequence). V lost 4 bases and J 3 bases, leaving 16 bases between the germline ends. This CDR3 spans 16 amino acids. The CDR3: CASSPGTPSPNEKLFF. The CDR3 bases are TGTGCCAGCAGCCCGGGGACCCCTAGTCCTAATGAAAAACTGTTTTTT.

The chain uses TRBV6-5 and TRBJ1-5; D gene uncertain. Per the germline V gene, CDR1 is MNHEY and CDR2 is SVGAGI. The V end was cut by 0 bases, the J end by 5 bases, with 5 bases between. The CDR3 length is 13 residues. CDR3 residues: CASSYSNDQPQHF. The CDR3 DNA reads TGTGCCAGCAGTTACTCCAACGATCAGCCCCAGCATTTT.

V usage is TRBV4-1 and J usage is TRBJ2-7, with D unresolved. The germline gives CDR1 MGHRA, CDR2 YSYEKL. The CDR3 loop spans 11 amino acids. V lost 1 base and J 7 bases, leaving 5 bases between the germline ends. CDR3 residues: CASSQGVEQYF. Here the CDR3 DNA reads TGCGCCAGCAGCCAAGGGGTAGAGCAGTACTTC.

This chain connects TRBV29-1 to TRBJ2-7, with 12 bases aligning to TRBD1. V lost 4 bases and J lost 4; bases outside the gene matches: 11. The germline V gene encodes CDR1 SQVTM and CDR2 ANQGSEA. The CDR3 is 16 amino acids. The CDR3 sequence is CSVATMGQGAVYEQYF. CDR3 nucleotide sequence: TGCAGCGTTGCTACGATGGGACAGGGGGCAGTTTACGAGCAGTACTTC.

The chain employs TRBV7-2 and TRBJ1-6; D is ambiguous. This CDR3 is built from 15 residues. Trimming cost V 1 base and J 8 bases, with 12 bases left between them. Germline V gene sequence: CDR1 SGHTA, CDR2 FQGNSA. CDR3 nucleotides: TGTGCCAGCAGCTTAGATCCCCTCGGGGATTCACCCCTCCACTTT. Protein sequence: CASSLDPLGDSPLHF.

V gene TRBV25-1 combines with J gene TRBJ1-2, with 7 bases aligning to TRBD1. V lost 4 bases, J lost 0 bases, and 8 bases stayed unmatched. This CDR3 contains 16 residues. CDR1 and CDR2 (germline): MGHDK, SYGVNS. DNA for the CDR3: TGTGCCAGCAGTGGAAGGGGGCTCCATGCTAACTATGGCTACACCTTC. Translation gives CASSGRGLHANYGYTF.

V is TRBV6-5 and J is TRBJ2-7; 8 positions agree with TRBD1. This CDR3 is built from 14 residues. Germline V gene lookup returns CDR1 MNHEY and CDR2 SVGAGI. V lost 2 bases to trimming and J lost 6 bases; unmatched junction nucleotides: 6. CDR3 DNA sequence: TGTGCCAGCAGTTACGGGCAGGGGGCGCGCGAGCAGTACTTC. It is translated as CASSYGQGAREQYF.

V and J are TRBV6-1 and TRBJ2-7, with D unclear. The V end lost 3 bases, the J end lost 6 bases, and 12 bases lay between the germline ends. Germline CDR1 is MNHNS and CDR2 is SASEGT. CDR3 length equals 13 residues. The chain's CDR3 is CASSERGLPEQYF. As DNA, the CDR3 is TGTGCCAGCAGTGAGAGAGGCTTACCCGAGCAGTACTTC.

The J gene is TRBJ2-7, the V gene TRBV11-3, with 7 bases lining up with TRBD1. The trim removed 4 bases at V and 7 bases at J, leaving 13 bases unmatched. CDR3 length: 15 residues. Per germline, CDR1 SGHNT and CDR2 YENEEA. In DNA form, the CDR3 reads TGTGCCAGCAGCTCGTGGGACAGACGACCTACGGAGCAGTACTTC. This gives the protein CASSSWDRRPTEQYF.

The V call is TRBV7-9, the J call TRBJ1-5; D unclear. The length of the CDR3 is 14 residues. Germline lookup yields CDR1 SEHNR and CDR2 FQNEAQ (reference sequence). Trimming took 2 bases from V and 3 from J, leaving 8 bases between them. The CDR3 region is CASSLMADNQPQHF. The CDR3 DNA sequence: TGTGCCAGCAGCTTAATGGCTGACAATCAGCCCCAGCATTTT.

This clone has just one count. The chain recombines TRBV2 with TRBJ1-1; 9 nucleotides line up with TRBD1. Germline V lookup: CDR1 SNHLY, CDR2 FYNNEI. This CDR3 spans 16 amino acids. V was clipped by 3 bases and J by 5 bases; unmatched bases: 10. CDR3 sequence reads: CASSDRTGVRGTEAFF. CDR3 DNA sequence: TGTGCCAGCAGTGACCGGACAGGGGTGAGAGGGACTGAAGCTTTCTTT.

The gene calls are TRBV7-9 and TRBJ1-1; 9 bases are shared with TRBD1. The V and J ends lost 5 bases and 6 bases, in that order; junction bases with no gene match: 4. CDR1 is SEHNR, CDR2 FQNEAQ, per germline (reference sequence). The CDR3 is 13 amino acids. CDR3 sequence (DNA): TGTGCCAGCAGCCGGACAGGGGAGTCTGAAGCTTTCTTT. Protein sequence: CASSRTGESEAFF.

This chain connects TRBV9 to TRBJ1-3; D call uncertain. CDR1 is SGDLS and CDR2 is YYNGEE in the germline V gene. This CDR3 comprises 14 residues. The V and J ends lost 0 bases and 4 bases respectively, with 8 bases between them. The CDR3 sequence: CASSVDTDGNTIYF. CDR3 nucleotide sequence: TGTGCCAGCAGCGTAGATACTGACGGAAACACCATATATTTT.

The chain uses TRBV27 and TRBJ2-7; D assignment may be TRBD1 or TRBD2 (6 bases each). This CDR3 is 15 amino acids long. V was trimmed by 6 bases and J by 2 bases, leaving 17 bases between them. Germline V gene lookup returns CDR1 MNHEY and CDR2 SMNVEV (reference sequence). The CDR3 is CASSLSLGGTYEQYF. For the CDR3, the DNA is TGTGCCAGCAGCCTCTCCCTAGGGGGGACCTACGAGCAGTACTTC.

The J gene is TRBJ2-5, the V gene TRBV5-1; 11 bases are shared with TRBD2. This CDR3 comprises 18 residues. Germline values: CDR1 SGHRS, CDR2 YFSETQ. V lost 2 bases, J lost 1 base, and 10 bases stayed unmatched. CDR3 region: CASSFGGTSGRSQETQYF. The CDR3 DNA follows: TGCGCCAGCAGCTTTGGCGGCACTAGCGGGAGATCCCAAGAGACCCAGTACTTC.

The chain links TRBV6-6 to TRBJ2-7, with TRBD1 as a possible D gene (6 bases). This CDR3 contains 13 residues. Per germline, CDR1 MNHNY and CDR2 SVGAGI (reference sequence). Trimming shortened V by 2 bases and J by 3 bases, and 8 bases separated the two germline ends. Here the CDR3 reads CASSYRDNYEQYF. Here the CDR3 DNA reads TGTGCCAGCAGTTACCGGGACAACTACGAGCAGTACTTC.

This rearrangement joins TRBV6-1 to TRBJ1-1; D is unclear. Germline V gene sequence: CDR1 MNHNS, CDR2 SASEGT. Trimming pared 6 bases from V and 1 base from J, leaving 9 bases between. The CDR3 is 13 residues long. The CDR3 DNA reads TGTGCCAGCAGGGGTACACCGAACACTGAAGCTTTCTTT. Protein product: CASRGTPNTEAFF.

The rearrangement uses TRBV6-1 and TRBJ1-1; D is unclear. The CDR3 totals 15 residues. The germline V gene has CDR1 MNHNS and CDR2 SASEGT. V lost 7 bases and J lost 3, with 18 bases in between. DNA of the CDR3: TGTGCCAGCACAGCTTCCCCAGGTTTGGACACTGAAGCTTTCTTT. This translates into CASTASPGLDTEAFF.

The genes are TRBV9 and TRBJ1-1; weak D call: TRBD1 (5 bases). CDR3 length: 22 residues. Trimming cost V 0 bases and J 0 bases, with 30 bases left between them. The germline V gene has CDR1 SGDLS and CDR2 YYNGEE. The CDR3 DNA reads TGTGCCAGCAGCGTAGAGGATTATGGGACGCATGTCACTGGATCGATGAACACTGAAGCTTTCTTT. Encoded protein: CASSVEDYGTHVTGSMNTEAFF.

This clone has just a few counts. The J gene is TRBJ1-1, the V gene TRBV27; no clear D. CDR3 length: 11 residues. With 4 bases removed from V and 4 bases from J, the gap between germline ends came to 4 bases. Per germline, CDR1 MNHEY and CDR2 SMNVEV (reference sequence). The CDR3 spells CASSSSTEAFF. DNA of the CDR3: TGTGCCAGCAGTTCGAGCACTGAAGCTTTCTTT.

The chain couples TRBV7-2 to TRBJ2-1; 10 nucleotides match TRBD2. The CDR3 has 16 amino acids. CDR1 and CDR2 from the germline V gene are SGHTA and FQGNSA. V gave up 1 base and J gave up 5 bases; unmatched junction bases: 5. In DNA, the CDR3 is TGTGCCAGCAGCTTAGTTCTAGCGGGGGAACACAATGAGCAGTTCTTC. This codes for CASSLVLAGEHNEQFF.

V and J are TRBV29-1 and TRBJ1-4, with TRBD1 as a possible D gene (6 bases). CDR1 and CDR2 from the germline V gene are SQVTM and ANQGSEA. This CDR3 region has 13 residues. Between the trimmed V and J ends, which lost 5 bases and 3 bases, there was a span of 10 bases. The CDR3, as DNA: TGCAGCGTTCAGGGGACTGCTAATGAAAAACTGTTTTTT. This codes for CSVQGTANEKLFF.

The table lists this clone with a few counts. This sequence joins TRBV9 and TRBJ1-2; D is unclear. CDR1 and CDR2 from the germline V gene are SGDLS and YYNGEE. V lost 2 bases and J lost 8, with 16 bases in between. This CDR3 comprises 14 residues. Written as DNA, the CDR3 is TGTGCCAGCAGCGTCACGGACGACATGCGCGGCTACACCTTC. Its protein is CASSVTDDMRGYTF.

J is TRBJ2-5 and V is TRBV7-9; the match to TRBD1 covers 7 bases. Per the germline V gene, CDR1 is SEHNR and CDR2 is FQNEAQ (reference sequence). V lost 2 bases and J lost 2; bases outside the gene matches: 2. The CDR3 spans 14 residues. CDR3 region: CASSLPRGQETQYF. The CDR3 coding sequence is TGTGCCAGCAGCTTACCCAGGGGGCAAGAGACCCAGTACTTC.